Presented here are 31 T cell receptor beta chains from one specimen sequenced in a study of tumor-infiltrating lymphocytes in oesophageal squamous cell carcinoma. Using its own MiXCR run on the PCR reads, TCRdb lists one record per CDR3 protein. The table shows approximately 19,000 distinct CDR3 sequences, with roughly 40% occurring only once. The sequencing sample was made of normal esophageal tissue next to the tumor. The receptors come from a female donor with esophageal squamous cell carcinoma.

Turning to this clonotype: Since the CDR3 does not end with the conserved phenylalanine or tryptophan, this likely comes from a read error. It is unclear where the CDR3 begins or ends on the DNA, so no DNA is shown, and the CDR3 is as TCRdb lists it. This chain uses TRBV7-6 with TRBJ2-3; the DNA was not compared with TRBD2, the D call given in the table. The length of the CDR3 is 19 amino acids, counting both ends. Germline V gene lookup returns CDR1 SGHVS and CDR2 FNYEAQ. This CDR3 reads CASSFGGVREGPTSSTLGT.

This clonotype was recorded many times. V gene TRBV19 combines with J gene TRBJ2-7; TRBD1 aligns across 8 bases. The end of the DNA is better explained by TRBJ2-5, so the J call may be wrong. This CDR3 has 15 residues. The germline V gene has CDR1 LNHDA and CDR2 SQIVND (reference sequence). Here the CDR3 DNA reads TGTGCCAGTAGTTCTCTGGACAGGGTCGAGGAGACCCAGTACTTC. As protein: CASSSLDRVEETQYF.

With respect to this clonotype: Possible read error: a much larger clone is one base away. The chain combines TRBV19 with TRBJ2-7, with TRBD1 matching over 10 bases. CDR1 and CDR2 from the germline V gene are LNHDA and SQIVND (reference sequence). The V gene end was trimmed by 1 base and the J gene end by 7 bases; junction bases not matched to a gene: 16. The CDR3 runs 18 residues. The DNA for the CDR3 is TGTGCCAGTAGTATAGGTAGACAGGGGGCGGGATCCTACAATGAGCAGTACTTC. Its protein product is CASSIGRQGAGSYNEQYF.

The rearrangement joins TRBV6-1 to TRBJ2-1; 12 bases are a match to TRBD2. Germline CDR1 is MNHNS and CDR2 is SASEGT. J lost 6 bases, V lost 5 bases, and 5 bases had no gene match. The CDR3 is 15 amino acids. The CDR3 nucleotides are TGTGCCAGCAGTCGCCCTAGCGGGAGGGCCAATGAGCAGTTCTTC. Its protein is CASSRPSGRANEQFF.

This clonotype showed up many times. The chain joins TRBV28 to TRBJ1-2, with D perhaps TRBD1 (6 bases). This CDR3 is built from 11 residues. Germline V lookup: CDR1 MDHEN, CDR2 SYDVKM. With 6 bases removed from V and 7 bases from J, the gap between germline ends came to 9 bases. The DNA of the CDR3 is TGTGCCAGCAGCCAGGGGTCTGGCTACACCTTC. Residues: CASSQGSGYTF.

At least ten counts were recorded for this clonotype. The chain links TRBV25-1 to TRBJ2-5; maybe TRBD2 (5 bases). Germline values: CDR1 MGHDK, CDR2 SYGVNS. Trimming removed 8 bases from V and 4 bases from J, with 8 bases in between. The CDR3 spans 11 residues. CDR3 DNA: TGTGCCAGCTCCGAGGGAGAGACCCAGTACTTC. This translates into CASSEGETQYF.

J is TRBJ2-3 and V is TRBV7-2, with 11 positions matching TRBD2. This CDR3 is built from 17 residues. From germline, CDR1 is SGHTA and CDR2 FQGNSA. V lost 5 bases, J lost 6 bases, and 13 bases stayed unmatched. The CDR3 loop is CASSTPGSSGRRDTQYF. Written as DNA, the CDR3 is TGTGCCAGCAGCACCCCAGGGTCTAGCGGGAGGAGGGATACGCAGTATTTT.

V is TRBV7-3 and J is TRBJ2-3; D unresolved. Per the germline V gene, CDR1 is SGHTA and CDR2 is FQGTGA. Trimming pared 3 bases from V and 0 bases from J, leaving 7 bases between. The CDR3 has 14 residues. The CDR3 DNA reads TGTGCCAGCAGCTTCGGGCGCAGCACAGATACGCAGTATTTT. Its translation is CASSFGRSTDTQYF.

The table lists this clonotype with a few counts. The chain links TRBV6-6 to TRBJ2-5; 7 bases align to TRBD1. CDR1 is MNHNY, CDR2 SVGAGI, per germline (reference sequence). J lost 11 bases, V lost 5 bases, and 8 bases had no gene match. The CDR3 is made up of 12 amino acids. For the CDR3, the DNA is TGTGCCAGCAGTCGACAGGGCAGGGAGCAGTACTTC. This translates into CASSRQGREQYF.

The chain carries TRBV7-3 and TRBJ2-5, with TRBD1 as a possible D gene (6 bases). The DNA end is more similar to TRBJ2-7, so the J call may be wrong. Germline CDR1 and CDR2: SGHTA and FQGTGA. There are 13 residues in the CDR3. CDR3 DNA: TGTGCCAGCAGCTCAAGCCAGGGGTACGAGCAGTACTTC. This codes for CASSSSQGYEQYF.

The V and J genes are TRBV10-3 and TRBJ2-5; 9 bases agree with TRBD1. V trimming: 2 bases; J trimming: 4 bases; junction bases outside the gene matches: 17. The CDR3 consists of 19 residues. The germline CDR1 and CDR2 sequences are ENHRY and SYGVKD. DNA of the CDR3: TGTGCCATCAGTGAGGAACCGGGACAGGGTCGGGGATCTCTAGAGACCCAGTACTTC. It yields the protein CAISEEPGQGRGSLETQYF.

Comment on this clonotype: The conserved phenylalanine or tryptophan is not found at the CDR3 terminus, so this likely reflects a read error. Because the CDR3's place on the DNA is in doubt, the DNA is left out and the CDR3 is given as listed by TCRdb. This rearrangement joins TRBV5-6 to TRBJ2-1; TRBD1 reflects the table's D call only, with no check against the DNA. CDR1 is SGHDT and CDR2 is YYEEEE in the germline V gene. Counting both end residues, the CDR3 totals 14 amino acids. The CDR3: CASSLKTGGYTFGS.

V usage is TRBV7-2 and J usage is TRBJ2-4, with TRBD1 matching over 8 bases. The J call is uncertain, as TRBJ2-7 better fits the DNA end. The CDR3 runs to 14 residues. The germline gives CDR1 SGHTA, CDR2 FQGNSA. The CDR3, as DNA: TGTGCCAGCAGGGAGACCGGGACAGGCCCCGAGCAGTACTTC. Protein product: CASRETGTGPEQYF.

This chain's CDR3 is CASTWGRGGRRRETQYF. Written as DNA, the CDR3 is TGTGCCAGCACCTGGGGGCGGGGGGGCCGTAGAAGGGAGACCCAGTACTTC. The J gene is TRBJ2-5, the V gene TRBV7-2; TRBD2 agrees at 9 bases. With 7 bases clipped from V and 5 bases from J, the junction kept 17 bases outside the gene matches. The CDR3 loop spans 17 amino acids. CDR1 is SGHTA and CDR2 is FQGNSA in the germline V gene.

This clonotype was counted many times. The J gene is TRBJ2-1, the V gene TRBV6-6, with D unresolved. This CDR3 region has 13 residues. Trimming cost V 2 bases and J 10 bases, with 12 bases left between them. CDR1 and CDR2 (germline): MNHNY, SVGAGI (reference sequence). CDR3 bases: TGTGCCAGCAGTTACGGTTTCGACGCAGAGCAGTTCTTC. Translation: CASSYGFDAEQFF.

Ten or more counts support this clonotype. The chain is built from TRBV2 and TRBJ1-4; D is possibly TRBD1 (5 bases). The CDR3 consists of 16 residues. The germline CDR1 and CDR2 sequences are SNHLY and FYNNEI. V lost 4 bases and J lost 2, with 14 bases in between. The CDR3 protein is CASSVGGVRTNEKLFF. CDR3 bases: TGTGCCAGCAGTGTGGGGGGGGTTCGGACTAATGAAAAACTGTTTTTT.

In regard to this clonotype: This CDR3 is missing its conserved last phenylalanine or tryptophan, likely due to a read error. No DNA is shown, since the ends of the CDR3 on it are uncertain; the CDR3 is the one TCRdb lists. The chain recombines TRBV12-3 or TRBV12-4 with TRBJ1-1; no DNA check was done on the table's D call, TRBD1. The CDR3 numbers 9 amino acids, ends counted. The CDR3 reads CASSRQGAP.

This clonotype came up a few times. The chain uses TRBV7-3 and TRBJ2-3, with D unresolved. CDR1 SGHTA and CDR2 FQGTGA come from the germline V gene. Trimming shortened V by 3 bases and J by 4 bases, and 5 bases separated the two germline ends. The CDR3 sequence is 12 residues long. The CDR3 nucleotides are TGTGCCAGCAGCTTCTACGCAGATACGCAGTATTTT. Translated: CASSFYADTQYF.

This clonotype appeared a few times. As DNA, the CDR3 is TGTGCCAGCAGTCAGGCAAGGGATACGCAGTATTTT. This sequence encodes CASSQARDTQYF. The chain couples TRBV12-3 or TRBV12-4 to TRBJ2-3; D call uncertain. The CDR3 sequence is 12 residues long. V was clipped by 5 bases and J by 6 bases, with 9 bases between them.

Concerning this clonotype: This may be a read error, as it is one base from a much larger clone. This rearrangement joins TRBV11-1 to TRBJ2-5, with 10 nucleotides matching TRBD2. Germline V gene data show CDR1 as SGHAT and CDR2 as FQDESV (reference sequence). This CDR3 has 16 residues. Trimming removed 1 base from V and 11 bases from J; junction bases left unmatched: 13. CDR3 protein: CASSLGSGRGHNEQYF. As DNA, the CDR3 is TGTGCCAGCAGCTTAGGGAGCGGGAGGGGTCACAATGAGCAGTACTTC.

This clonotype was seen repeatedly, ten times or more. V and J are TRBV14 and TRBJ1-1; 7 bases align to TRBD1. CDR3 length: 16 residues. Germline CDR1 is SGHDN and CDR2 is FVKESK. V lost 4 bases, J lost 5 bases, and 13 bases stayed unmatched. The CDR3 loop reads CASSPPQGTLRTEAFF. The CDR3, as DNA: TGTGCCAGCAGCCCACCACAGGGGACCTTACGGACTGAAGCTTTCTTT.

In its sample, this clonotype ranks as medium-sized. This chain joins TRBV7-9 and TRBJ2-5, with D perhaps assigned TRBD1 or TRBD2 (5 bases each). Trimming took 5 bases from V and 2 from J, leaving 18 bases between them. Germline-derived CDR1 and CDR2 are SEHNR and FQNEAQ (reference sequence). The CDR3 spans 16 residues. This CDR3 is CASSRTGARGQETQYF. The DNA of the CDR3 is TGTGCCAGCAGCCGGACTGGGGCACGGGGACAAGAGACCCAGTACTTC.

A note on this clonotype: A much more abundant neighbour one base away suggests this may be a read error. The final CDR3 position lacks the conserved phenylalanine or tryptophan, pointing to a likely read error. No DNA is shown, since the ends of the CDR3 on it are uncertain; the CDR3 is the one TCRdb lists. The V gene is TRBV7-2, the J gene TRBJ2-1; the D call in the table, TRBD2, was not verified against the DNA. CDR1 and CDR2 (germline): SGHTA, FQGNSA. From its first to its last residue, the CDR3 has 9 amino acids. The CDR3 reads CANSSQRTS.

As concerns this clonotype: A much more abundant neighbour one base away suggests this may be a read error. The chain is built from TRBV2 and TRBJ2-3; 11 bases are shared with TRBD2. The J segment lost 14 bases and the V segment lost 2 bases, leaving 12 bases of the junction unmatched. CDR1 is SNHLY, CDR2 FYNNEI, per germline. This CDR3 region has 15 residues. CDR3 DNA sequence: TGTGCCAGCAGTGAACTAGCGGGAGGAGCGGGGGAGCTGTATTTT. Its protein is CASSELAGGAGELYF.

This clonotype has a count of ten or more. The chain has TRBV10-3 and TRBJ2-3; D is undetermined. The CDR3 totals 16 residues. Per germline, CDR1 ENHRY and CDR2 SYGVKD. Trimming stripped 0 bases from V and 0 bases from J, with 10 bases between. CDR3: CAISESGSRSTDTQYF. In DNA form, the CDR3 reads TGTGCCATCAGTGAGTCGGGATCCAGGAGCACAGATACGCAGTATTTT.

The V and J genes are TRBV7-2 and TRBJ2-6; 13 nucleotides align to TRBD2. TRBJ2-7 explains the end of the DNA better; the J call may be wrong. CDR1 SGHTA and CDR2 FQGNSA come from the germline V gene. This CDR3 contains 15 residues. CDR3 sequence reads: CASSPGTSGTDEQYF. Written as DNA, the CDR3 is TGTGCCAGCAGCCCGGGGACTAGCGGGACAGACGAGCAGTACTTC.

V gene TRBV7-6 combines with J gene TRBJ2-6; D gene uncertain. Germline assignment: CDR1 SGHVS and CDR2 FNYEAQ. V gave up 4 bases and J gave up 0 bases, with 16 bases separating them. The CDR3 totals 18 residues. CDR3 loop: CASSSVPIWGSGANVLTF. The CDR3 bases are TGTGCCAGCAGCTCAGTTCCAATCTGGGGCTCTGGGGCCAACGTCCTGACTTTC.

This clonotype has just a few counts. The chain is built from TRBV11-2 and TRBJ2-5; D gene ambiguous. The germline V gene has CDR1 SGHAT and CDR2 FQNNGV. The CDR3 runs to 13 residues. The V end was cut by 1 base, the J end by 5 bases, with 8 bases between. CDR3 nucleotide sequence: TGTGCCAGCAGCTTAGGTTTGGGGGAGACCCAGTACTTC. It encodes CASSLGLGETQYF.

V usage is TRBV4-1 and J usage is TRBJ1-3, with D unresolved. In germline, CDR1 is MGHRA, CDR2 YSYEKL. V lost 1 base and J lost 0, with 7 bases in between. CDR3 size: 15 residues. DNA of the CDR3: TGCGCCAGCAGCCAAGGTGGGTTCTCTGGAAACACCATATATTTT. It translates to CASSQGGFSGNTIYF.

V is TRBV19 and J is TRBJ2-3; 9 bases are a match to TRBD2. The DNA end is a closer match to TRBJ2-1, so the J assignment may be wrong. Per germline, CDR1 LNHDA and CDR2 SQIVND (reference sequence). This CDR3 region has 16 residues. The CDR3 DNA reads as TGTGCCAGTAGTATCAAGCTGGCGGGAGGGCCGCGGGAGCAGTTCTTC. Protein: CASSIKLAGGPREQFF.

The J gene is TRBJ1-1, the V gene TRBV6-1; D might be TRBD1 (5 bases). The germline gives CDR1 MNHNS, CDR2 SASEGT. This CDR3 is built from 12 residues. V lost 6 bases and J lost 3, with 8 bases in between. The DNA for the CDR3 is TGTGCCAGCAGGACAGTCGACACTGAAGCTTTCTTT. Protein product: CASRTVDTEAFF.